The 31 T cell receptor beta chains below come from one sample, sequenced in a study of beta chain features in type 1 diabetes. What these receptors recognize is not known. The study, taken as a whole, reports: All four CD4+ subsets of Type 1 diabetes patients contained TCRB CDR3s that were moderately but significantly shorter.

What was sequenced were expressed TCRB transcripts, since all of the isolated RNA had been reverse transcribed. Only in-frame clones appear in the TCRdb table, and some are missing; sequencing was by immunoSEQ multiplex PCR. This sample has approximately 600,000 clones, with under 15% found just once. Sequenced: naive CD4+ T cells from blood. These receptors were taken from a man aged 25 to 40 with type 1 diabetes.

The CDR3 region is CASRETGVNTEAFF. The DNA for the CDR3 is TGTGCCAGCAGGGAGACAGGGGTGAACACTGAAGCTTTCTTT. The rearrangement joins TRBV6-6 to TRBJ1-1; 8 bases fit TRBD1. The V gene's germline CDR1 is MNHNY and CDR2 SVGAGI (reference sequence). The CDR3 extends over 14 amino acids. Losses at the gene ends were 6 bases for V and 0 bases for J; bases not matched to a gene: 3.

The genes are TRBV2 and TRBJ2-2; a possible D gene is TRBD1 (5 bases). From germline, CDR1 is SNHLY and CDR2 FYNNEI. The CDR3 consists of 15 residues. The V and J ends lost 7 bases and 3 bases respectively, with 15 bases between them. CDR3 DNA: TGTGCCAGCATAGGCATAAGACAGCACACCGGGGAGCTGTTTTTT. It yields the protein CASIGIRQHTGELFF. The whole variable domain, filled in from reference TRBV2 and TRBJ2-2, reads EPEVTQTPSHQVTQMGQEVILRCVPISNHLYFYWYRQILGQKVEFLVSFYNNEISEKSEIFDDQFSVERPDGSNFTLKIRSTKLEDSAMYFCASIGIRQHTGELFFGEGSRLTVL.

The rearrangement joins TRBV28 to TRBJ1-2, with 7 bases identical to TRBD1. Trimming removed 7 bases from V and 5 bases from J; junction bases left unmatched: 7. This CDR3 contains 13 residues. Germline values: CDR1 MDHEN, CDR2 SYDVKM. DNA for the CDR3: TGTGCCAGCAACCCCGGGACAGCTTATGGCTACACCTTC. Its translation is CASNPGTAYGYTF.

This clone turned up a few times. The J gene is TRBJ2-2, the V gene TRBV7-2; D ambiguous. This CDR3 is 16 amino acids long. V gave up 2 bases and J gave up 0 bases, with 10 bases separating them. CDR1 and CDR2 from the germline V gene are SGHTA and FQGNSA. The CDR3 bases are TGTGCCAGCAGCTTAAGGCCCCGCGCGAACACCGGGGAGCTGTTTTTT. Translating gives CASSLRPRANTGELFF.

A few counts support this clone. The chain uses TRBV2 and TRBJ1-2; D remains ambiguous. The CDR3 has 13 amino acids. From germline, CDR1 is SNHLY and CDR2 FYNNEI. Trimming removed 3 bases at V and 4 bases at J, with 9 bases between. For the CDR3, the DNA is TGTGCCAGCAGTGATGATAGCAGCTATGGCTACACCTTC. This codes for CASSDDSSYGYTF.

This clone came up a few times. This chain links TRBV7-2 with TRBJ2-7; 7 nucleotides agree with TRBD2. The CDR3 is 14 residues long. The junction had 4 bases not matched to a gene; V was cut back by 2 bases and J by 3 bases. Per germline, CDR1 SGHTA and CDR2 FQGNSA. The CDR3 loop reads CASSLQSGDYEQYF. The CDR3, as DNA: TGTGCCAGCAGCTTACAGAGCGGGGACTACGAGCAGTACTTC.

In nucleotides, the CDR3 is TGTGCCAGCAGCCCTTATCAAGGGTCGGGCCAGGGCGAAGCTTTCTTT. It translates to CASSPYQGSGQGEAFF. The V and J genes are TRBV14 and TRBJ1-1, with a tentative D call TRBD1 (5 bases). Germline V lookup: CDR1 SGHDN, CDR2 FVKESK. CDR3 length: 16 residues. Between the trimmed V and J ends, which lost 4 bases and 8 bases, there was a span of 23 bases.

This clone turned up a few times. The chain joins TRBV6-6 to TRBJ2-7, with TRBD1 matching 7 bases. The V gene end was trimmed by 6 bases and the J gene end by 0 bases; junction bases not matched to a gene: 2. The germline CDR1 and CDR2 sequences are MNHNY and SVGAGI (reference sequence). The CDR3 contains 13 residues. The CDR3, as DNA: TGTGCCAGCAGCCAGGGGGTCTCCTACGAGCAGTACTTC. Amino acid sequence: CASSQGVSYEQYF.

Comments on this clone: Other DNA sequences in the sample encode the same CDR3. The V and J genes are TRBV30 and TRBJ2-3; D is uncertain. Trimming removed 0 bases from V and 5 bases from J, with 6 bases in between. The CDR3 has 12 residues. Looked up from germline, CDR1 is GTSNPN and CDR2 is SVGIG (reference sequence). For the CDR3, the DNA is TGTGCCTGGAGTGTACTGGGAGATACGCAGTATTTT. Its translation is CAWSVLGDTQYF.

This clone was seen a few times. J is TRBJ1-6 and V is TRBV7-3, with D perhaps matching TRBD1 (6 bases). The germline V gene encodes CDR1 SGHTA and CDR2 FQGTGA. There are 16 residues in the CDR3. V lost 2 bases and J 5 bases, leaving 13 bases between the germline ends. CDR3 sequence reads: CASSLGQGLDNSPLHF. CDR3 nucleotide sequence: TGTGCCAGCAGCTTAGGGCAGGGGCTTGATAATTCACCCCTCCACTTT.

This clone was detected only a few times. This chain links TRBV5-4 with TRBJ2-2; tentatively, D is TRBD1 or TRBD2 (5 bases each). The CDR3 extends over 16 amino acids. Germline V gene sequence: CDR1 SGHNT, CDR2 YYREEE (reference sequence). Trimming shortened V by 4 bases and J by 4 bases, and 17 bases separated the two germline ends. The CDR3 loop reads CASSVPGPGATGELFF. The CDR3, as DNA: TGTGCCAGCAGCGTACCGGGACCCGGAGCCACCGGGGAGCTGTTTTTT.

The chain links TRBV5-6 to TRBJ2-3, with D tentatively TRBD1 or TRBD2 (5 bases each). Germline lookup yields CDR1 SGHDT and CDR2 YYEEEE. This CDR3 is 17 amino acids long. V lost 0 bases and J 0 bases, leaving 14 bases between the germline ends. The CDR3 sequence: CASSLDRGTTSTDTQYF. The DNA of the CDR3 is TGTGCCAGCAGCTTGGATAGAGGGACGACTAGCACAGATACGCAGTATTTT.

This chain connects TRBV7-2 to TRBJ2-6, with unresolved D. This CDR3 contains 14 residues. The ends were cut back, 1 base at V and 3 bases at J, with 4 bases in the middle. Per the germline V gene, CDR1 is SGHTA and CDR2 is FQGNSA. CDR3 coding DNA: TGTGCCAGCAGCTTAGAAGGTGGGGCCAACGTCCTGACTTTC. It yields the protein CASSLEGGANVLTF.

This clone has only a few counts. Other DNA sequences within the sample encode an identical CDR3. As DNA, the CDR3 is TGCAGCGTTGTAGGGGGCAGCAATCAGCCCCAGCATTTT. Its protein is CSVVGGSNQPQHF. The gene calls are TRBV29-1 and TRBJ1-5; 7 bases are shared with TRBD1. CDR3 size: 13 residues. V shed 4 bases, J shed 1 base, and the junction held 1 base outside the gene matches. In germline, CDR1 is SQVTM, CDR2 ANQGSEA.

The chain carries TRBV12-5 and TRBJ1-5; D is undetermined. The germline V gene encodes CDR1 LGHNT and CDR2 FRNRAP. V lost 6 bases to trimming and J lost 4 bases, with 10 bases between them. CDR3 length: 13 residues. In nucleotides, the CDR3 is TGTGCTAGTGGACCGGACGGGAATCAGCCCCAGCATTTT. This codes for CASGPDGNQPQHF.

This clone was picked up a small number of times. The rearrangement links TRBV6-5 to TRBJ1-2, with 9 bases that match TRBD1. CDR1 and CDR2 from the germline V gene are MNHEY and SVGAGI. This CDR3 has 14 residues. The J segment lost 4 bases and the V segment lost 4 bases, leaving 4 bases of the junction unmatched. The chain's CDR3 is CASSSPTGGYGYTF. Written as DNA, the CDR3 is TGTGCCAGCAGTTCACCGACAGGGGGCTATGGCTACACCTTC.

The rearrangement uses TRBV25-1 and TRBJ2-1; D not resolved. The V gene lost 4 bases and the J gene lost 4 bases, with 5 bases spanning the gap. CDR3 size: 12 residues. Germline loops: CDR1 MGHDK, CDR2 SYGVNS. The CDR3 DNA is TGTGCCAGCAGTGGATCGTACAATGAGCAGTTCTTC. Translating gives CASSGSYNEQFF.

The chain recombines TRBV5-4 with TRBJ1-1, with 8 bases aligning to TRBD1. Germline V gene sequence: CDR1 SGHNT, CDR2 YYREEE (reference sequence). The CDR3 loop spans 14 amino acids. With V trimmed by 2 bases and J by 4 bases, 4 bases remained unmatched. The CDR3, as DNA: TGTGCCAGCAGCTTTGGGACAGGCGGCACTGAAGCTTTCTTT. This codes for CASSFGTGGTEAFF.

The CDR3 here is CASSNRVNQPQHF. For the CDR3, the DNA is TGTGCCAGTAGTAACAGGGTCAATCAGCCCCAGCATTTT. The V gene is TRBV19, the J gene TRBJ1-5; D might be TRBD1 (6 bases). This CDR3 region has 13 residues. Trimming removed 4 bases at V and 3 bases at J, with 7 bases between. CDR1 and CDR2 from the germline V gene are LNHDA and SQIVND (reference sequence).

This clone appeared a few times. V usage is TRBV18 and J usage is TRBJ2-5; possible D gene TRBD1, 6 bases. The J call is in doubt because the DNA end fits TRBJ2-7 better. The CDR3 consists of 12 residues. Germline V lookup: CDR1 KGHSH, CDR2 LQKENI. The CDR3 spells CASSGQGYEQYF. CDR3 coding DNA: TGTGCCAGCTCAGGTCAGGGGTACGAGCAGTACTTC.

The V and J genes are TRBV6-5 and TRBJ2-7, with 10 nucleotides matching TRBD1. This CDR3 spans 14 amino acids. CDR1 and CDR2 (germline): MNHEY, SVGAGI. Trimming removed 5 bases from V and 6 bases from J; junction bases left unmatched: 7. The CDR3 DNA reads TGTGCCAGCAGTCAAGGACAGGGGGTTGTCGAGCAGTACTTC. It codes for CASSQGQGVVEQYF.

In its sample, this clone was seen a few times. The chain carries TRBV5-1 and TRBJ2-6, with D perhaps TRBD1 or TRBD2 (5 bases each). The CDR3 has 18 residues. V shed 0 bases and J shed 0 bases, with 13 bases lying between them. Per germline, CDR1 SGHRS and CDR2 YFSETQ. As DNA, the CDR3 is TGCGCCAGCAGCTTGGAAGGGGACCTTTTCTCTGGGGCCAACGTCCTGACTTTC. Its protein product is CASSLEGDLFSGANVLTF.

The chain joins TRBV19 to TRBJ2-7; D is unclear. CDR1 LNHDA and CDR2 SQIVND come from the germline V gene (reference sequence). The CDR3 sequence is 15 residues long. V lost 0 bases, J lost 0 bases, and 9 bases lay in between. CDR3 DNA sequence: TGTGCCAGTAGTATAGACTACCAAGTCTCCTACGAGCAGTACTTC. Translation gives CASSIDYQVSYEQYF.

In this sample, this clone turned up a few times. The V call is TRBV28, the J call TRBJ2-1; D call uncertain. CDR1 is MDHEN and CDR2 is SYDVKM in the germline V gene. CDR3 length: 14 amino acids. The V end was cut by 6 bases, the J end by 8 bases, with 17 bases between. The DNA of the CDR3 is TGTGCCAGCAGCAGAAACTATGCCGGGCATGAGCAGTTCTTC. Amino acids: CASSRNYAGHEQFF.

This clone was counted between two and nine times. The CDR3 DNA sequence: TGTGCCAGCAGTTACTCGGGACTAGCGGAGTACTTC. Its protein is CASSYSGLAEYF. The chain employs TRBV6-5 and TRBJ2-7; TRBD2 aligns across 11 bases. Germline CDR1 MNHEY, CDR2 SVGAGI. This CDR3 has 12 residues. The junction had 0 bases not matched to a gene; V was cut back by 0 bases and J by 11 bases.

The sample holds a few counts of this clone. The chain carries TRBV5-1 and TRBJ2-3; possible D gene TRBD1, 5 bases. The V end lost 0 bases, the J end lost 5 bases, and 10 bases lay between the germline ends. CDR1 is SGHRS, CDR2 YFSETQ, per germline. The CDR3 length is 14 residues. The CDR3 loop is CASSLGQPGDTQYF. The CDR3 DNA follows: TGCGCCAGCAGCTTGGGACAGCCTGGAGATACGCAGTATTTT.

This clone was detected only a few times. V and J are TRBV18 and TRBJ1-4; D unclear. The V and J ends lost 1 base and 4 bases respectively, with 7 bases between them. The CDR3 totals 14 residues. Germline assignment: CDR1 KGHSH and CDR2 LQKENI. The CDR3 DNA reads TGTGCCAGCTCACCACTCGGGGTTAATGAAAAACTGTTTTTT. Protein product: CASSPLGVNEKLFF.

A note on this clone: The same CDR3 arises from other DNA sequences in this sample as well. The chain recombines TRBV7-8 with TRBJ2-1; TRBD2 matches 12 bases. Germline V lookup: CDR1 SGHVS, CDR2 FQNEAQ. The J segment lost 2 bases and the V segment lost 4 bases, leaving 0 bases of the junction unmatched. The CDR3 totals 15 residues. This chain's CDR3 is CASSSSGGAYNEQFF. CDR3 DNA: TGTGCCAGCAGCTCTAGCGGGGGGGCCTACAATGAGCAGTTCTTC.

Only a few counts were recorded for this clone. The V and J genes are TRBV5-1 and TRBJ1-1, with 12 positions matching TRBD1. V gave up 4 bases and J gave up 3 bases; unmatched junction bases: 10. The CDR3 has 17 amino acids. CDR1 and CDR2 from the germline V gene are SGHRS and YFSETQ. CDR3 region: CASSHLGQGARDTEAFF. The CDR3 DNA reads as TGCGCCAGCAGCCATTTGGGACAGGGGGCGCGAGACACTGAAGCTTTCTTT.

Comment on this clone: The sample has other DNA sequences that encode this CDR3 too. The V call is TRBV30, the J call TRBJ1-5; D unclear. V lost 0 bases and J 6 bases, leaving 9 bases between the germline ends. CDR3 length: 13 amino acids. Germline CDR1 and CDR2: GTSNPN and SVGIG (reference sequence). CDR3 DNA: TGTGCCTGGAGTGTACTTGGCTCTCAGCCCCAGCATTTT. Translation gives CAWSVLGSQPQHF.

The genes are TRBV4-3 and TRBJ1-2, with D maybe TRBD1 (5 bases). Germline V gene sequence: CDR1 LGHNA, CDR2 YSLEER. V lost 4 bases and J 5 bases, leaving 17 bases between the germline ends. This CDR3 spans 15 amino acids. The CDR3 nucleotides read TGCGCCAGCAGCCCTACGGCCCAGGGCGGGTATGGCTACACCTTC. This gives the protein CASSPTAQGGYGYTF.